The 30 T cell receptor beta chains below were found in one sample sequenced in a study of T cells after yellow fever vaccination. TCRdb reprocessed the 5' RACE reads via MiXCR and lists one record per CDR3 protein. The repertoire holds under 300,000 distinct CDR3 sequences, with less than 7.5% as singletons. The starting material was CD4+ T cells sorted from PBMCs, obtained on the day of the yellow fever booster vaccination. These receptors all stem from a man aged 25 to 40 who received the YFV17D yellow fever vaccine.

This chain connects TRBV10-3 to TRBJ2-1, with D tentatively TRBD1 (5 bases). Germline V gives CDR1 ENHRY, CDR2 SYGVKD. The CDR3 is made up of 16 amino acids. Trimming pared 2 bases from V and 3 bases from J, leaving 14 bases between. CDR3 region: CAISEGPLGDYNEQFF. The CDR3 bases are TGTGCCATCAGTGAGGGCCCCCTAGGGGACTACAATGAGCAGTTCTTC.

This rearrangement joins TRBV7-9 to TRBJ2-1, with unresolved D. V was clipped by 3 bases and J by 10 bases, with 7 bases between them. Looked up from germline, CDR1 is SEHNR and CDR2 is FQNEAQ (reference sequence). The CDR3 sequence is 11 residues long. Here the CDR3 reads CASSFAAEQFF. The CDR3 DNA sequence: TGTGCCAGCAGCTTTGCGGCGGAGCAGTTCTTC.

This clonotype appeared a few times. The chain carries TRBV12-3 or TRBV12-4 and TRBJ2-7; a possible D gene is TRBD2 (5 bases). Trimming cost V 2 bases and J 9 bases, with 14 bases left between them. The CDR3 consists of 13 residues. Here the CDR3 reads CASSLRRGEGQYF. CDR3 sequence (DNA): TGTGCCAGCAGTTTACGCCGAGGCGAGGGGCAGTACTTC.

This chain links TRBV21-1 with TRBJ1-2; TRBD1, the table's D call, was not compared with the DNA. TRBV21-1 has pseudogene status. The CDR3 has 17 residues. CDR3 coding DNA: TGTGCCAGCAGCACATCTTGGACAGGGGTTTGTAAATCCGGCTACACCTTC. The encoded protein is CASSTSWTGVCKSGYTF.

This clonotype was observed many times. This rearrangement joins TRBV5-8 to TRBJ1-1, with 8 bases lining up with TRBD1. V shed 4 bases and J 9 bases; nucleotides not matched to a gene: 14. This CDR3 is 15 amino acids long. Germline CDR1 and CDR2: SGHTS and YDEGEE. In DNA form, the CDR3 reads TGTGCCAGCAGCCGTCCCGAAGACAGGGGCGAAAAAGCTTTCTTT. This translates into CASSRPEDRGEKAFF.

This clonotype was counted only a few times. The rearrangement joins TRBV28 to TRBJ2-7, with D unclear. There are 15 residues in the CDR3. Germline-derived CDR1 and CDR2 are MDHEN and SYDVKM. Trimming left V 4 bases short and J 4 bases short, with 17 bases between. The CDR3 sequence is CASSSPPTRKYEQYF. In DNA, the CDR3 is TGTGCCAGCAGTTCGCCCCCCACAAGAAAATACGAGCAGTACTTC.

This clonotype was observed at least ten times. The chain carries TRBV5-1 and TRBJ2-7; perhaps TRBD2 as D (5 bases). Germline loops: CDR1 SGHRS, CDR2 YFSETQ. This CDR3 is 15 amino acids long. The ends were cut back, 0 bases at V and 4 bases at J, with 14 bases in the middle. CDR3 bases: TGCGCCAGCAGCTTGGTTTCGGCCGGAGGATACGAGCAGTACTTC. Translating gives CASSLVSAGGYEQYF. The full variable domain, with the rest looked up from reference TRBV5-1 and TRBJ2-7, is KAGVTQTPRYLIKTRGQQVTLSCSPISGHRSVSWYQQTPGQGLQFLFEYFSETQRNKGNFPGRFSGRQFSNSRSEMNVSTLELGDSALYLCASSLVSAGGYEQYFGPGTRLTVT.

The rearrangement uses TRBV12-3 or TRBV12-4 and TRBJ2-3, with D possibly being TRBD1 (7 bases). This CDR3 comprises 16 residues. The V and J ends lost 6 bases and 4 bases respectively, with 20 bases between them. CDR3 in amino acids: CASRTRQGGRADTQYF. CDR3 in DNA: TGTGCCAGCAGAACCCGTCAGGGGGGTAGGGCAGATACGCAGTATTTT.

Many counts were recorded for this clonotype. The chain is built from TRBV9 and TRBJ2-3, with D maybe TRBD2 (6 bases). The V gene lost 2 bases and the J gene lost 3 bases, with 13 bases spanning the gap. The CDR3 has 15 residues. Germline CDR1 is SGDLS and CDR2 is YYNGEE. The CDR3 nucleotides read TGTGCCAGCAGCGTCCGGGGGTCGAAAACAGATACGCAGTATTTT. Encoded protein: CASSVRGSKTDTQYF.

The sample holds many counts of this clonotype. The rearrangement links TRBV30 to TRBJ1-1; 9 nucleotides line up with TRBD1. With 3 bases clipped from V and 5 bases from J, the junction kept 10 bases outside the gene matches. This CDR3 has 15 residues. Per the germline V gene, CDR1 is GTSNPN and CDR2 is SVGIG (reference sequence). CDR3 DNA: TGTGCCTGGAGGGATACTTACAGGGGGCCGACTGAAGCTTTCTTT. Protein: CAWRDTYRGPTEAFF.

The chain uses TRBV6-1 and TRBJ2-5; 10 bases are shared with TRBD2. Trimming cost V 6 bases and J 5 bases; bases outside gene matches: 6. The CDR3 is 14 amino acids. CDR1 MNHNS and CDR2 SASEGT come from the germline V gene. The CDR3 DNA reads as TGTGCCAGCAGACCTAGCGGGAGAGGGGAGACCCAGTACTTC. Its translation is CASRPSGRGETQYF.

This clonotype was observed a handful of times. The chain links TRBV11-3 to TRBJ2-1; D possibly uses TRBD1 or TRBD2 (5 bases each). V was pared by 5 bases and J by 5 bases, with 10 bases between. Germline CDR1 and CDR2: SGHNT and YENEEA. The CDR3 has 13 amino acids. In DNA form, the CDR3 reads TGTGCCAGCAGCCGGGGACGGAACAATGAGCAGTTCTTC. It codes for CASSRGRNNEQFF.

In this sample, this clonotype turned up many times. The chain has TRBV27 and TRBJ2-1, with D perhaps TRBD1 or TRBD2 (5 bases each). Germline values: CDR1 MNHEY, CDR2 SMNVEV (reference sequence). The CDR3 has 11 residues. The ends were cut back, 5 bases at V and 13 bases at J, with 12 bases in the middle. CDR3 nucleotide sequence: TGTGCCAGCAGTCGCGAGGGGCTCCAGTTCTTC. The encoded protein is CASSREGLQFF.

This clonotype has more than one count but fewer than ten. The gene calls are TRBV7-6 and TRBJ2-5; 8 bases fit TRBD1. V dropped 5 bases and J dropped 3; count of bases not matched to a gene: 11. From germline, CDR1 is SGHVS and CDR2 FNYEAQ. The CDR3 consists of 16 residues. The CDR3 reads CASSQRGRGRKETQYF. CDR3 in DNA: TGTGCCAGCAGCCAAAGGGGCAGGGGGCGCAAAGAGACCCAGTACTTC.

This clonotype has just a few counts. This chain links TRBV5-5 with TRBJ2-7, with D perhaps given as TRBD1 or TRBD2 (6 bases each). V lost 10 bases to trimming and J lost 6 bases, with 23 bases between them. This CDR3 contains 14 residues. Germline V CDR1 and CDR2: SGHKS, YYEKEE (reference sequence). The CDR3 protein is CAGSSQGGPAEQYF. The CDR3 DNA reads as TGTGCCGGGTCCTCACAGGGAGGCCCAGCCGAGCAGTACTTC.

This clonotype was seen only a few times. V usage is TRBV3-1 and J usage is TRBJ1-4, with TRBD1 as a possible D gene (6 bases). V was shortened by 5 bases and J by 5 bases, with 9 bases between the two germline ends. Germline loops: CDR1 LGHDT, CDR2 YNNKEL (reference sequence). CDR3 length: 13 residues. CDR3 DNA sequence: TGTGCCAGCAGCTCGGACAGAAATGAAAAACTGTTTTTT. Amino acids: CASSSDRNEKLFF.

The chain has TRBV7-8 and TRBJ2-1, with a weak D call TRBD2 (6 bases). With 5 bases removed from V and 11 bases from J, the gap between germline ends came to 16 bases. The CDR3 has 13 residues. Per germline, CDR1 SGHVS and CDR2 FQNEAQ. Here the CDR3 DNA reads TGTGCCAGCAGCCCCCGCGCCGGAGGGAAGCAGTTCTTC. Protein sequence: CASSPRAGGKQFF.

This clonotype was seen a handful of times. This chain links TRBV12-3 or TRBV12-4 with TRBJ2-7, with TRBD2 matching 7 bases. The CDR3 length is 14 residues. J lost 2 bases, V lost 11 bases, and 12 bases had no gene match. DNA for the CDR3: TGTGCCTCATTATACCGGGAGGCCCCCTACGAGCAGTACTTC. Translation gives CASLYREAPYEQYF.

The V gene is TRBV7-2, the J gene TRBJ2-5; the D is unclear. V shed 1 base and J shed 5 bases, with 11 bases lying between them. The CDR3 has 14 amino acids. The germline CDR1 and CDR2 sequences are SGHTA and FQGNSA. CDR3 residues: CASSLGGSMETQYF. The DNA of the CDR3 is TGTGCCAGCAGCTTAGGGGGTAGCATGGAGACCCAGTACTTC.

This clonotype was counted at least ten times. V is TRBV18 and J is TRBJ2-3; unclear D gene. V lost 4 bases, J lost 1 base, and 15 bases lay in between. The CDR3 contains 16 residues. Looked up from germline, CDR1 is KGHSH and CDR2 is LQKENI. CDR3 sequence reads: CASSLSGGSGTDTQYF. As DNA, the CDR3 is TGTGCCAGCTCACTCTCTGGTGGGTCGGGCACAGATACGCAGTATTTT.

The rearrangement joins TRBV20-1 to TRBJ2-1; TRBD1 aligns across 12 bases. The junction had 8 bases not matched to a gene; V was cut back by 4 bases and J by 7 bases. The CDR3 is made up of 15 amino acids. Germline-derived CDR1 and CDR2 are DFQATT and SNEGSKA (reference sequence). The DNA for the CDR3 is TGCAGTGCTAACACCGGGACAGGGGGCTCAAATGAGCAGTTCTTC. This translates into CSANTGTGGSNEQFF.

This clonotype was observed many times. V and J are TRBV5-1 and TRBJ2-3; a weak D match, TRBD1 (5 bases). This CDR3 region has 14 residues. Germline lookup yields CDR1 SGHRS and CDR2 YFSETQ. Trimming left V 3 bases short and J 5 bases short, with 13 bases between. CDR3 sequence: CASSSGSSGDTQYF. The CDR3 DNA sequence: TGCGCCAGCAGCTCAGGGTCGAGTGGAGATACGCAGTATTTT.

A remark on this clonotype: This may be a read error, as it is one base from a much larger clone. The V and J genes are TRBV2 and TRBJ2-3; D remains ambiguous. The germline V gene has CDR1 SNHLY and CDR2 FYNNEI. V was shortened by 7 bases and J by 5 bases, with 16 bases between the two germline ends. The CDR3 is made up of 14 amino acids. This CDR3 is CASTLEASLDTQYF. The DNA of the CDR3 is TGTGCCAGCACCTTAGAGGCTAGTTTAGATACGCAGTATTTT.

The CDR3 DNA follows: TGCGCTCCTAGGACTAGCGGGAAACGGGGCACCGGGGAGCTGTTTTTT. Translated: CAPRTSGKRGTGELFF. The chain is built from TRBV20-1 and TRBJ2-2; TRBD2 matches 12 bases. The CDR3 length is 16 residues. The germline V gene encodes CDR1 DFQATT and CDR2 SNEGSKA (reference sequence).

This clonotype occurred many times. The chain carries TRBV29-1 and TRBJ2-7; 10 nucleotides align to TRBD2. Germline lookup yields CDR1 SQVTM and CDR2 ANQGSEA. There are 12 residues in the CDR3. The trim removed 4 bases at V and 5 bases at J, leaving 2 bases unmatched. The CDR3 is CSVGLAGDEQYF. Written as DNA, the CDR3 is TGCAGCGTTGGCCTAGCGGGAGACGAGCAGTACTTC.

In DNA form, the CDR3 reads TGCGCCAGCTTCATTCCGGGAGGGGGAGATACGCAGTATTTT. This encodes CASFIPGGGDTQYF. This chain links TRBV5-1 with TRBJ2-3; 8 bases map to TRBD2. The CDR3 sequence is 14 residues long. Germline V gene lookup returns CDR1 SGHRS and CDR2 YFSETQ. After removal of 7 bases from V and 5 bases from J, the junction contained 9 bases not matched to a gene.

This sequence joins TRBV7-9 and TRBJ2-7; TRBD1 agrees at 7 bases. CDR3 size: 15 residues. V shed 5 bases, J shed 5 bases, and the junction held 12 bases outside the gene matches. Germline CDR1 SEHNR, CDR2 FQNEAQ (reference sequence). The CDR3 nucleotides read TGTGCCAGCAGCCCGACCCGACAGGGCTGGGACGAGCAGTACTTC. Translation gives CASSPTRQGWDEQYF.

This clonotype was detected ten times or more. This sequence joins TRBV5-1 and TRBJ2-1; D might be TRBD1 (7 bases). The CDR3 has 16 amino acids. Germline CDR1 is SGHRS and CDR2 is YFSETQ. V shed 3 bases and J shed 1 base, with 14 bases lying between them. DNA of the CDR3: TGCGCCAGCAGCTCCAGGGGGGTTCGTTCCTACAATGAGCAGTTCTTC. Translated, it gives CASSSRGVRSYNEQFF. Based on the CDR3 plus reference TRBV5-1 and TRBJ2-1, the full variable domain is KAGVTQTPRYLIKTRGQQVTLSCSPISGHRSVSWYQQTPGQGLQFLFEYFSETQRNKGNFPGRFSGRQFSNSRSEMNVSTLELGDSALYLCASSSRGVRSYNEQFFGPGTRLTVL.

This clonotype was found a few times. CDR3 amino acids: CASSPTSLGANVLTF. The CDR3 DNA reads as TGTGCCAGCTCCCCGACGTCCTTAGGGGCCAACGTCCTGACTTTC. The chain employs TRBV18 and TRBJ2-6; D not resolved. V lost 6 bases and J lost 4, with 13 bases in between. In germline, CDR1 is KGHSH, CDR2 LQKENI. The CDR3 length is 15 residues.

Many counts were recorded for this clonotype. J is TRBJ1-5 and V is TRBV4-3; no clear D. Trimming pared 0 bases from V and 7 bases from J, leaving 10 bases between. The V gene's germline CDR1 is LGHNA and CDR2 YSLEER. The CDR3 contains 14 residues. The CDR3 sequence is CASSQDREGQPQHF. In nucleotides, the CDR3 is TGCGCCAGCAGCCAAGATAGGGAAGGACAGCCCCAGCATTTT.